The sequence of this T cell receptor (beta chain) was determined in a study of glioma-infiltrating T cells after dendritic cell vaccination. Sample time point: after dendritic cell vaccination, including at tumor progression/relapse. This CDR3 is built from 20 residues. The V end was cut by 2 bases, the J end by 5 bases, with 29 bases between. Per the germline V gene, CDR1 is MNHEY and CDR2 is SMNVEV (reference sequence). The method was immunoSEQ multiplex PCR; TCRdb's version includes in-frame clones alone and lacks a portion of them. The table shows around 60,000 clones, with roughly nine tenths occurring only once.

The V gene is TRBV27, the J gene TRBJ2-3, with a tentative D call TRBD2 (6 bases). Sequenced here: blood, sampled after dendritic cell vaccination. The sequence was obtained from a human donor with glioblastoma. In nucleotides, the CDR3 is TGTGCCAGCAGTTTAAGGGGATTCGGCGGGATCGACGTTTCCATAGATACGCAGTATTTT. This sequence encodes CASSLRGFGGIDVSIDTQYF.